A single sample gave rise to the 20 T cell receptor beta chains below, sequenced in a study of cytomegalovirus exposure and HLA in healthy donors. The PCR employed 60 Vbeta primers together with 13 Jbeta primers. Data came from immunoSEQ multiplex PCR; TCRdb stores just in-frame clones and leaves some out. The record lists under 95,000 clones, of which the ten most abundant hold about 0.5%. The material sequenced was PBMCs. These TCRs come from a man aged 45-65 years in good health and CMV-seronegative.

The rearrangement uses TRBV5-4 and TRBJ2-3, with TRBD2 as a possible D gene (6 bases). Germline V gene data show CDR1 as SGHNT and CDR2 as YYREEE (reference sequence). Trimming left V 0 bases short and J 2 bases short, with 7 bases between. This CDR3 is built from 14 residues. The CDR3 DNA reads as TGTGCCAGCAGCTTGGGCGGGATCACAGATACGCAGTATTTT. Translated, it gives CASSLGGITDTQYF.

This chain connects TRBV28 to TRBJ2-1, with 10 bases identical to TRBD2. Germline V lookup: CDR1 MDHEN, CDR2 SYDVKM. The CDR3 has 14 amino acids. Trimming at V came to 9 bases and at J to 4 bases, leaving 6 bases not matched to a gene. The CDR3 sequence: CASTSGGEYNEQFF. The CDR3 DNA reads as TGTGCCAGTACCAGCGGGGGGGAGTACAATGAGCAGTTCTTC.

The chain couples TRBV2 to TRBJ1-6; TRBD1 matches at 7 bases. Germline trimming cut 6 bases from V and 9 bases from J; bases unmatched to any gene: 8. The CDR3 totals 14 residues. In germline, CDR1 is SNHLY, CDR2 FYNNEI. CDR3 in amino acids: CASRDTTGVSPLHF. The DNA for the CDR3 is TGTGCCAGCAGGGACACCACAGGGGTTTCACCCCTCCACTTT.

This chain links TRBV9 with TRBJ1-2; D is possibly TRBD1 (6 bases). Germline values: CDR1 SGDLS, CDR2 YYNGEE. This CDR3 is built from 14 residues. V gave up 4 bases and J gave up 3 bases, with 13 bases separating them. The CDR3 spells CASSTFRGDYGYTF. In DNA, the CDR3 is TGTGCCAGCAGCACATTCAGGGGAGACTATGGCTACACCTTC.

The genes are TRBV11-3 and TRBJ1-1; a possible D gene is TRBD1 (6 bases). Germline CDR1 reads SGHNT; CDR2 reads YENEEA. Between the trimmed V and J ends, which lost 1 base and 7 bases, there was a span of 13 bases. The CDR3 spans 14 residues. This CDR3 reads CASSLGRGWGEAFF. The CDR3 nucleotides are TGTGCCAGCAGCTTAGGCAGGGGATGGGGTGAAGCTTTCTTT.

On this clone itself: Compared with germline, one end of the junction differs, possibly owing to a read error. The CDR3 nucleotides read TGTGCCTGGAGCGCGGGACCGAAAACCGGGGAGCTGTTTTTT. Translating it yields CAWSAGPKTGELFF. The chain employs TRBV30 and TRBJ2-2, with D maybe TRBD2 (6 bases). The CDR3 extends over 14 amino acids. CDR1 is GTSNPN, CDR2 SVGIG, per germline (reference sequence). Supplemented by reference TRBV30 and TRBJ2-2, the full variable domain reads SQTIHQWPATLVQPVGSPLSLECTVEGTSNPNLYWYRQAAGRGLQLLFYSVGIGQISSEVPQNLSASRPQDRQFILSSKKLLLSDSGFYLCAWSAGPKTGELFFGEGSRLTVL.

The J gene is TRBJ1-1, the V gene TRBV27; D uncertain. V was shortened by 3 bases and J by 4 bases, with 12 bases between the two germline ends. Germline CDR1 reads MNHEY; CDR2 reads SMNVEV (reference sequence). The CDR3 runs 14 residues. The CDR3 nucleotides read TGTGCCAGCAGTTTTAAACAGCCCATCACTGAAGCTTTCTTT. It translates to CASSFKQPITEAFF.

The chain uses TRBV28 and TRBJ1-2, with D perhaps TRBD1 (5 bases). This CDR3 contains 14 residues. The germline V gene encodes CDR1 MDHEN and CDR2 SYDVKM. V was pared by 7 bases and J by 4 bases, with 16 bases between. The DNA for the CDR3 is TGTGCCAGCACCACAGGAGAAGAGATCTATGGCTACACCTTC. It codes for CASTTGEEIYGYTF.

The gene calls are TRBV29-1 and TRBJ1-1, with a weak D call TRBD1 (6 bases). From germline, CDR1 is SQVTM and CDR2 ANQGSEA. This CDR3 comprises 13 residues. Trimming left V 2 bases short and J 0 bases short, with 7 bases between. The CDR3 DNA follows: TGCAGCGTTGAAAGGGGGATGAACACTGAAGCTTTCTTT. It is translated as CSVERGMNTEAFF.

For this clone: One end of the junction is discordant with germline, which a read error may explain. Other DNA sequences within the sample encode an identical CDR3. The CDR3 nucleotides are TGTGCCAGCAGCCAACAGGGAGGGCAGATGAACACCGAAGCTTTCTTT. Its protein is CASSQQGGQMNTEAFF. The chain recombines TRBV7-6 with TRBJ1-1, with D maybe TRBD1 (6 bases). This CDR3 comprises 16 residues. Per the germline V gene, CDR1 is SGHVS and CDR2 is FNYEAQ.

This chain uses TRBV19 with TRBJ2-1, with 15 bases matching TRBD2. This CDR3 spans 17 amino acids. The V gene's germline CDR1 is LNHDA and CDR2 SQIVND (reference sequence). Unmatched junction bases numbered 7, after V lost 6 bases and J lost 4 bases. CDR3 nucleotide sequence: TGTGCCAGTAGCAGACTAGGGACTAGCGGGGGGTACAATGAGCAGTTCTTC. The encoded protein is CASSRLGTSGGYNEQFF.

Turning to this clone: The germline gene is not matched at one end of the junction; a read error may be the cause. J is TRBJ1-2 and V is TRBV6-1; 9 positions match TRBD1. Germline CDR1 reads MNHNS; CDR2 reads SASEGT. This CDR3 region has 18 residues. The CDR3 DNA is TGTGCCAGCAGAGAAGACCCGGGACAGGGTAAGAAGCGCTATGGCTACACCTTC. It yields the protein CASREDPGQGKKRYGYTF.

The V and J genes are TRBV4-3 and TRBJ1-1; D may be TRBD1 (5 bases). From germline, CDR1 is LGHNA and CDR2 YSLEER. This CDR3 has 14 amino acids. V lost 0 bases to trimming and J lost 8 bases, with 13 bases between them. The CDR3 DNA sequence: TGCGCCAGCAGCCAAGAGAGGGCCGGGGGGGAAGCTTTCTTT. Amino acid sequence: CASSQERAGGEAFF.

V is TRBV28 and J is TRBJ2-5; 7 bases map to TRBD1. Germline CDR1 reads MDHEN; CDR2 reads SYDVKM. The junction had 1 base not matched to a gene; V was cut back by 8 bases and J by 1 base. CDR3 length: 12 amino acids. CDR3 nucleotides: TGTGCCAGCGGGACAGTCCAAGAGACCCAGTACTTC. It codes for CASGTVQETQYF.

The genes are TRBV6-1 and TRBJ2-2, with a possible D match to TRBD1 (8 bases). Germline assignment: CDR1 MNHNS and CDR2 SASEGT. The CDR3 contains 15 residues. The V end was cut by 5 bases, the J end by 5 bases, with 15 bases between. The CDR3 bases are TGTGCCAGCAGTTTAAACAGGGGGGGAACCGGGGAGCTGTTTTTT. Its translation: CASSLNRGGTGELFF.

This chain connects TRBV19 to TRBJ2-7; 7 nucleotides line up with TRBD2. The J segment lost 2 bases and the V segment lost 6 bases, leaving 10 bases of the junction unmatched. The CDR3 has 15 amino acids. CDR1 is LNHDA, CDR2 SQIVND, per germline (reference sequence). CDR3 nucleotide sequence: TGTGCCAGTAGACCCGGGTCTAGCGGAACCTACGAGCAGTACTTC. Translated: CASRPGSSGTYEQYF.

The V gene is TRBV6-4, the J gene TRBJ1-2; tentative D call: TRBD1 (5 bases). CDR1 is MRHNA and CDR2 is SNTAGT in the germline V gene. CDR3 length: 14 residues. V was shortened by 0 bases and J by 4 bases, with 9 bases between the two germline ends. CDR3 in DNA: TGTGCCAGCAGTGACTCGGGGGGGGTCTATGGCTACACCTTC. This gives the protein CASSDSGGVYGYTF.

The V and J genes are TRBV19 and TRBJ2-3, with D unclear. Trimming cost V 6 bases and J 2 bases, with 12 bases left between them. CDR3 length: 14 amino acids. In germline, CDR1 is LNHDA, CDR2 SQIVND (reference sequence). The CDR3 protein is CASSSTVNTDTQYF. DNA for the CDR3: TGTGCCAGTAGCTCCACGGTTAACACAGATACGCAGTATTTT.

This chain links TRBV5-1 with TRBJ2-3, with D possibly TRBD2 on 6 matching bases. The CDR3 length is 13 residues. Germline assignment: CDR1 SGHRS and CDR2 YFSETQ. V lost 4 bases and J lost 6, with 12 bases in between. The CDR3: CASSPDSGDTQYF. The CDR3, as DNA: TGCGCCAGCAGCCCCGACAGCGGGGATACGCAGTATTTT.

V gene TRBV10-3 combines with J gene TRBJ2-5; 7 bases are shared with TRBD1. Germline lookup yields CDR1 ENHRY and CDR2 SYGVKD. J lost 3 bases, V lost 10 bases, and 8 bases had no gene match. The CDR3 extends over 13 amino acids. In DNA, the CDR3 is TGTGCCACCGCACGAGACAGGGAAGAGACCCAGTACTTC. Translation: CATARDREETQYF.